This entry lists 3 T cell receptor beta chains sequenced from one sample in a study of siplizumab effects on memory and regulatory T cells (dated by TCRdb to about 2019). The receptor library was made with the immunoSEQ multiplex PCR assay. TCRdb limited this immuneACCESS table to in-frame rearrangements with V and J called. A share of clones is missing; checked studies link under half to unresolved V genes, and the rest is unexplained. This sample lists 65,000 to 70,000 clones; over 80% were detected once. The top ten clonotypes cover roughly 1.7% of the sample. The material sequenced was Tregs sorted from blood. Every receptor here comes from a human donor in good health.

The rearrangement links TRBV28 to TRBJ1-2; TRBD1 might be the D (6 bases). Germline values: CDR1 MDHEN, CDR2 SYDVKM. The CDR3 sequence is 16 residues long. Trimming left V 5 bases short and J 5 bases short, with 21 bases between. CDR3 in amino acids: CASSPQHRGGVYGYTF. CDR3 DNA: TGTGCCAGCAGTCCACAGCATAGGGGGGGCGTATATGGCTACACCTTC.

In this sample, this clone turned up a few times. The genes are TRBV27 and TRBJ2-2, with D hard to call. The V end was cut by 5 bases, the J end by 4 bases, with 11 bases between. The CDR3 is 14 amino acids. CDR1 and CDR2 from the germline V gene are MNHEY and SMNVEV (reference sequence). The CDR3 DNA follows: TGTGCCAGCAGTGCTGGTGGGATCACCGGGGAGCTGTTTTTT. The encoded protein is CASSAGGITGELFF.

This clone was found once. The V gene is TRBV7-2, the J gene TRBJ2-7; D perhaps matches TRBD2 (6 bases). The CDR3 has 16 residues. The V end was cut by 0 bases, the J end by 2 bases, with 14 bases between. Germline CDR1 SGHTA, CDR2 FQGNSA. The CDR3 nucleotides read TGTGCCAGCAGCTTAGCACTTGTGGGAGGAACCTACGAGCAGTACTTC. Amino acids: CASSLALVGGTYEQYF.